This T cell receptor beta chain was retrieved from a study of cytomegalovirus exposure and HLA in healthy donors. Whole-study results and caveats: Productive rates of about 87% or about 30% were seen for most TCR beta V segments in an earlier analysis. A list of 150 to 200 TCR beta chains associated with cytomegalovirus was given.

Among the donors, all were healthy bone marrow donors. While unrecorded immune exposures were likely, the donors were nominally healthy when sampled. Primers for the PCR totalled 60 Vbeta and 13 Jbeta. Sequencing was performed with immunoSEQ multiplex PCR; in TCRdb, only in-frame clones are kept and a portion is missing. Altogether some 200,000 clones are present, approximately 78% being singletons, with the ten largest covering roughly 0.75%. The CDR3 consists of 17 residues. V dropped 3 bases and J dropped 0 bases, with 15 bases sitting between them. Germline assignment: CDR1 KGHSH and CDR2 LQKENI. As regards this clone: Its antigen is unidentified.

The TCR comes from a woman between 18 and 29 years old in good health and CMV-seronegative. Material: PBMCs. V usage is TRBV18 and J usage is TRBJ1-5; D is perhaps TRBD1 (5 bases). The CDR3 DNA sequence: TGTGCCAGCTCACCCGGGGAGGGGACCCCTAGCAATCAGCCCCAGCATTTT. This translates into CASSPGEGTPSNQPQHF.